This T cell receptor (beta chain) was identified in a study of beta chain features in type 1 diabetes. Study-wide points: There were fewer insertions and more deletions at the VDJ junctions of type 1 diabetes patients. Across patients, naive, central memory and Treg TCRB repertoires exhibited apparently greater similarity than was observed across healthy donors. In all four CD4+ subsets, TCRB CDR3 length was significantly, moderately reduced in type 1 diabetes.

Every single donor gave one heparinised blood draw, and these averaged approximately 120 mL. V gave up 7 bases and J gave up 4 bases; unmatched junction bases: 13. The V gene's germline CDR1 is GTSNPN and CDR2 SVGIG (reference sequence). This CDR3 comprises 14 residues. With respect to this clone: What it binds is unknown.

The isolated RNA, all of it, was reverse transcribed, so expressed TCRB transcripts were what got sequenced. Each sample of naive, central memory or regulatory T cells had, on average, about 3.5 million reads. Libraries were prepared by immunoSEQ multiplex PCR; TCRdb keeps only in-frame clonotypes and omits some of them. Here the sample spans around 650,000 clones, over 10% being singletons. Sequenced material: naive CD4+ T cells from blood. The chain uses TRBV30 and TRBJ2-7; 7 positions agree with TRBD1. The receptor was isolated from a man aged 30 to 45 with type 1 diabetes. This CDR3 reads CASEYPGQRYEQYF. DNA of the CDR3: TGTGCCTCTGAATATCCGGGACAGCGATACGAGCAGTACTTC.